The clone carrying this T cell receptor (beta chain) occurred a few times. Each CDR3 protein gets one entry after TCRdb re-called the 5' RACE reads with MiXCR. The table includes roughly 750,000 distinct CDR3 sequences, 21% detected once. The data were taken from a study of identical twins. Trimming removed 1 base from V and 4 bases from J; junction bases left unmatched: 7. The CDR3 runs to 16 residues. The germline V gene encodes CDR1 SGHVS and CDR2 FNYEAQ. These data were also reused for a study on T cells expressing NK-cell markers. According to that study: Repertoire data for TCR beta were derived from sorted T cells (CD3+CD56+NKG2C+, CD3+CD56+NKG2C- and CD3+CD56-NKG2C+).

This receptor was obtained from a woman between 18 and 29 years old in good health. Sequencing input: PBMCs. The V gene is TRBV7-6, the J gene TRBJ2-1, with 7 positions matching TRBD2. CDR3 residues: CASSLGRTRSYNEQFF. CDR3 in DNA: TGTGCCAGCAGCTTAGGGAGGACTAGAAGTTACAATGAGCAGTTCTTC.